These T cell receptor beta chains were read from a single sample in a study of neurological immune-mediated disorders. TCRdb called the 5' RACE reads again in MiXCR, with one record for every CDR3 protein. The sample has 30,000 or so distinct CDR3 sequences; about an eighth are singletons. Sequencing used CD4+ T cells from blood. Receptors were obtained from a female donor with HTLV-1-associated myelopathy (HAM/TSP). The CDR3 runs from the conserved cysteine through the conserved F or W. A D gene is named only where the DNA matches it firmly. The size of a clone is reported for some rows only, either as once, few or many, or as a class for expanded clones.

J gene,V gene,clone size,D gene,CDR3 DNA,CDR3 protein
TRBJ2-1,TRBV12-3/TRBV12-4,many,TRBD2,TGTGCCAGCAGAGCCAAGGGACTAGCGGGAGAAGGCTCCTACAATGAGCAGTTCTTC,CASRAKGLAGEGSYNEQFF
TRBJ2-1,TRBV6-5,many,-,TGTGCCAGCAGTTACAAACCCTCTCAACTAGCTCATGAGCAGTTCTTC,CASSYKPSQLAHEQFF
TRBJ1-1,TRBV5-1,-,-,TGCGCCAGCAGCTTGGCCGGGGCAGCCGAAGCTTTCTTT,CASSLAGAAEAFF
TRBJ2-1,TRBV20-1,many,-,TGCAGTGCCAAACAATACAATGAGCAGTTCTTC,CSAKQYNEQFF
TRBJ1-5,TRBV7-2,many,-,TGTGCCAGCAGCTTAAGTATCAATCAGCCCCAGCATTTT,CASSLSINQPQHF
TRBJ2-3,TRBV20-1,many,TRBD2,TGCAGTGCTAGAGATCGATGGGCGGGAGATCATACGCAGTATTTT,CSARDRWAGDHTQYF
TRBJ1-1,TRBV28,few,-,TGTGCCAGCACCCAGAGGGACACTGAAGCTTTCTTT,CASTQRDTEAFF
TRBJ2-5,TRBV7-2,many,TRBD2,TGTGCCAGCAGCTTAACCGTGCGCGGGGGGGCCGTTCAAGAGACCCAGTACTTC,CASSLTVRGGAVQETQYF
TRBJ1-1,TRBV6-5,many,-,TGTGCCAGCAGTCCCGGGACCGTGAACACTGAAGCTTTCTTT,CASSPGTVNTEAFF
TRBJ1-1,TRBV6-5,many,TRBD1,TGTGCCAGCAGACGGACAGGGGTTTCTGAAGCTTTCTTT,CASRRTGVSEAFF
TRBJ2-1,TRBV20-1,many,TRBD2,TGCAGTGCACGACCCCAGGGATACGGGGGGCTAGCGGGAGGGGATGAGCAGTTCTTC,CSARPQGYGGLAGGDEQFF
TRBJ1-2,TRBV3-1,many,-,TGTGCCAGCAGCCATCGGGGGAACTATGGCTACACCTTC,CASSHRGNYGYTF
TRBJ2-3,TRBV25-1,large,-,TGTGCCAGCAGTGAATCCCATACAGGAGCAGATACGCAGTATTTT,CASSESHTGADTQYF
TRBJ2-3,TRBV7-2,many,-,TGTGCCAGCAGCTCGGACTACCTGAGCACAGATACGCAGTATTTT,CASSSDYLSTDTQYF
TRBJ2-3,TRBV7-2,many,TRBD2,TGTGCCAGCAGCCAGCTCCCGGGGGGGGGGACAGATACGCAGTATTTT,CASSQLPGGGTDTQYF
TRBJ2-3,TRBV20-1,many,-,TGCAGTGCTAGCTTGGGGACTAGCACAGATACGCAGTATTTT,CSASLGTSTDTQYF
TRBJ2-3,TRBV15,many,TRBD2,TGTGCCACCAGTATTGAGCGGGGATCCCGCACAGATACGCAGTATTTT,CATSIERGSRTDTQYF
TRBJ1-2,TRBV19,many,TRBD1,TGTGCCAGTAGTCGGACAGGGCACTATGGCTACACCTTC,CASSRTGHYGYTF
TRBJ2-3,TRBV20-1,many,-,TGCAGTGCTGAGACTAAAACAGATACGCAGTATTTT,CSAETKTDTQYF
TRBJ2-4,TRBV5-1,many,-,TGCGCCAGCAGCACCAGGGAAAACATTCAGTACTTC,CASSTRENIQYF
TRBJ2-6,TRBV10-3,medium-sized,TRBD2,TGTGCCATCAGTGAGACTAGCGGGAGCTCTGGGGCCAACGTCCTGACTTTC,CAISETSGSSGANVLTF
TRBJ2-5,TRBV20-1,medium-sized,TRBD2,TGCAGTGCTAGAGATCCGGGAGGACAAGAGACCCAGTACTTC,CSARDPGGQETQYF
TRBJ1-1,TRBV14,-,-,TGTGTCAGCAGCCAAGATCGGGGGGGCAGGGGTTACACTGAAGCTTTCTTT,CVSSQDRGGRGYTEAFF
TRBJ2-7,TRBV11-1,many,-,TGTGCCAGCAGTCGGAGGCCCGCTCACTCCTACGAGCAGTACTTC,CASSRRPAHSYEQYF
TRBJ1-3,TRBV11-3,many,-,TGTGCCAGCAGCTCTCGATCGACAGACCCCTCTGGAAACACCATATATTTT,CASSSRSTDPSGNTIYF
TRBJ2-1,TRBV4-1,many,-,TGCGCCAGCAGCGTCGGACCGCTCTCCTACAATGAGCAGTTCTTC,CASSVGPLSYNEQFF
TRBJ1-1,TRBV6-1,many,-,TGTGCCAGCAGTGAACGAGAGAACACTGAAGCTTTCTTT,CASSERENTEAFF
TRBJ2-2,TRBV7-9,many,-,TGTGCCAGCAGCTTAGGAACATCCGGGGAGCTGTTTTTT,CASSLGTSGELFF
TRBJ2-6,TRBV6-6,many,-,TGTGCCAGCAGTAGAACCGGGACTGTGAAGTCTGGGGCCAACGTCCTGACTTTC,CASSRTGTVKSGANVLTF
TRBJ1-4,TRBV12-3/TRBV12-4,many,TRBD1,TGTGCCAGCAGTCGTCCTCCGGGACAGGGATTTAATGAAAAACTGTTTTTT,CASSRPPGQGFNEKLFF
TRBJ2-2,TRBV7-8,many,-,TGTGCCAGCAGCTTAGATGTCGGGACTGCCCTTTTCGGGGAGCTGTTTTTT,CASSLDVGTALFGELFF
TRBJ1-6,TRBV7-9,once,-,TGTGCCAGCAGCGTCGGACAGACCTATAATTCACCCCTCCACTTT,CASSVGQTYNSPLHF
TRBJ1-5,TRBV4-1,many,-,TGCGCCAGCAGCCAAGGGACACTTAGCAATCAGCCCCAGCATTTT,CASSQGTLSNQPQHF
TRBJ2-5,TRBV4-1,many,TRBD2,TGCGCCAGCAGCCAAGGCCTAGCGGGAGGAGAGACCCAGTACTTC,CASSQGLAGGETQYF
TRBJ2-3,TRBV20-1,-,TRBD2,TGCAGTGCTAGAGATCTTACTAGCGGCGCCGGGGAGCAGTATTTT,CSARDLTSGAGEQYF
TRBJ2-1,TRBV2,many,TRBD2,TGTGCCAGCAGTGGCTTAGAAGCGGGGGGGGCCAGTGAGCAGTTCTTC,CASSGLEAGGASEQFF
TRBJ2-7,TRBV6-2/TRBV6-3,many,-,TGTGCCACCCGACGGCAGGGGGGGACCTACGAGCAGTACTTC,CATRRQGGTYEQYF
TRBJ2-1,TRBV20-1,many,-,TGCAGTGCTCTCGACAGTCGTGAGCAGTTCTTC,CSALDSREQFF
TRBJ2-5,TRBV5-1,many,TRBD2,TGCGCCAGCAACCCGTCACCAGCGGGAGGACAAGAGACCCAGTACTTC,CASNPSPAGGQETQYF
TRBJ2-4,TRBV6-6,many,-,TGTGCCAGCCAGCAAGGCCAGGGCGACATTCAGTACTTC,CASQQGQGDIQYF
TRBJ2-5,TRBV28,many,-,TGTGCCAGCAGTTTATCCTGGGACCCAGGGGGGGAGACCCAGTACTTC,CASSLSWDPGGETQYF
TRBJ1-4,TRBV20-1,many,-,TGCAGTGCTAGAGGAGGGGGATCAACTAATGAAAAACTGTTTTTT,CSARGGGSTNEKLFF
TRBJ2-7,TRBV7-9,many,TRBD1,TGTGCCAGCAGTTCGGGACAGGGGGACGAGCAGTACTTC,CASSSGQGDEQYF
TRBJ2-3,TRBV5-1,many,TRBD2,TGCGCCAGCGAAGGCGGGAGTACAGCAGATACGCAGTATTTT,CASEGGSTADTQYF
TRBJ2-3,TRBV20-1,many,-,TGCAGTGCTGATAGGGTAGGGGGAGATACGCAGTATTTT,CSADRVGGDTQYF
TRBJ2-7,TRBV5-1,many,-,TGCGCCAGCAGCTTTAGGGGGGCCAACTACGAGCAGTACTTC,CASSFRGANYEQYF
TRBJ2-2,TRBV20-1,many,-,TGCAGTGCTAGTCCGAGGACCGGGGAGCTGTTTTTT,CSASPRTGELFF
TRBJ1-6,TRBV25-1,many,-,TGTGCCAGCAGTGAAGCTGAGGCCCTCCACTTT,CASSEAEALHF
TRBJ2-7,TRBV14,many,-,TGTGCCAGCAGCCACCTCCAACGAGGGGGGGCGTCCAAGTTTTTCGAGCAGTACTTC,CASSHLQRGGASKFFEQYF
TRBJ2-7,TRBV3-1,many,TRBD2,TGTGCCAGCAGCCAAGACCGGACTAGCGAGTACTTC,CASSQDRTSEYF
TRBJ2-7,TRBV6-5,few,-,TGTGCCAGCAGTTTTGTCACCTCGGACGAGCAGTACTTC,CASSFVTSDEQYF
TRBJ2-2,TRBV7-7,many,TRBD2,TGTGCTAGCAGCTCTGGCTTAGCGGGGACCACCGGGGAGCTGTTTTTT,CASSSGLAGTTGELFF
TRBJ2-3,TRBV5-6,many,-,TGTGCCAGCAGCTTTAGGTCTAGTGCTAACACAGATACGCAGTATTTT,CASSFRSSANTDTQYF
TRBJ1-5,TRBV7-9,-,-,TGTGCCAGCAGCTTAGATATTGGCGGGGATCAGCCCCAGCATTTT,CASSLDIGGDQPQHF
TRBJ2-5,TRBV20-1,many,-,TGCAGTGCTAGAGACGCGGCCCTGGAGACCCAGTACTTC,CSARDAALETQYF